The sequence of this T cell receptor beta chain was determined in a study of blood T cell repertoires in COVID-19. In the original processing: It was from reference gene primer amplification that nucleated cell counts were estimated. TCRdb's table, derived via immunoSEQ multiplex PCR, lists solely in-frame clones and lacks some. The V and J calls and clone size come from that table; D and trimming were worked out from the DNA. The sample includes roughly 85,000 clones, over 70% seen only once; the top ten take 8.5% to 10%. The CDR3 extends over 13 amino acids. Trimming removed 6 bases from V and 4 bases from J; junction bases left unmatched: 3.

The sequenced sample consisted of peripheral blood. The sequence was obtained from a human donor in a cohort sampled during active COVID-19. The V and J genes are TRBV12-3 or TRBV12-4 and TRBJ2-7; 10 bases line up with TRBD2. Here the CDR3 reads CASRPSGGYEQYF. CDR3 sequence (DNA): TGTGCCAGCAGGCCTAGCGGGGGATACGAGCAGTACTTC.